The clone carrying this TCR beta chain was observed a handful of times. As yet, its antigen is unknown. The V gene end was trimmed by 5 bases and the J gene end by 3 bases; junction bases not matched to a gene: 7. The germline gives CDR1 SEHNR, CDR2 FQNEAQ (reference sequence). CDR3 length: 15 residues. The data were taken from a study of blood T cells in healthy people across ages. The use of a sample-barcoded 5' primer and a J-beta primer mix characterized a second PCR of roughly 6 to 11 cycles. MiXCR, applied by TCRdb to the 5' RACE reads, yields one record per CDR3 protein. The sample lists 700,000 to 900,000 distinct CDR3 sequences, 50% to 65% occurring once. Study-level results: Considered underestimates were the diversity estimates obtained from one million T cells. A greater number of naive CD4+ cells and higher diversity distinguished long-lived donors from aged donors.

This sequence was found in a man aged 80 or over in good health. The sequenced sample consisted of blood. J is TRBJ2-1 and V is TRBV7-9; 7 bases match TRBD2. The DNA for the CDR3 is TGTGCCAGCAGCCCACTCGGGGGGAACTACAATGAGCAGTTCTTC. Translated, it gives CASSPLGGNYNEQFF.